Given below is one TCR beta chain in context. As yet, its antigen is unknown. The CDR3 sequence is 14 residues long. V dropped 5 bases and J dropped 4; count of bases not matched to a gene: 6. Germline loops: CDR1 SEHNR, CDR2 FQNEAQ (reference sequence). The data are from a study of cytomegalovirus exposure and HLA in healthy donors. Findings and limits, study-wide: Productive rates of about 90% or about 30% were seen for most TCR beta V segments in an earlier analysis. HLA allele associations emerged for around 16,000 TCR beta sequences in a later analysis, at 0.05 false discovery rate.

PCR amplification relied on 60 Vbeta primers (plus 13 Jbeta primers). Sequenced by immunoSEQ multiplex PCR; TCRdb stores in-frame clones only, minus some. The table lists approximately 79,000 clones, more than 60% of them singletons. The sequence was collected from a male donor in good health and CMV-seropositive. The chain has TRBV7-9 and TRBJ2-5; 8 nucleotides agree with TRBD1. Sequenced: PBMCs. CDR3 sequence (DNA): TGTGCCAGCAGCCCCGGACAGGGCGGAGAGACCCAGTACTTC. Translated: CASSPGQGGETQYF.